This T cell receptor (beta chain) was obtained from a study of T cell responses to AZD1222 COVID-19 vaccine (dated by TCRdb to the early 2020s). In terms of the full investigation: TCR sequencing covered approximately 230 trial participants: 200 to 220 given two doses of AZD1222 and 26 given two doses of MenACWY control vaccine. Trial participants were enrolled by age into subgroups of 18-55, 56-69 and 70-plus years, and roughly 160, 29 and 62 TCR-sequenced participants, respectively, were included in these subgroups. Findings and caveats that apply to the study as a whole: Conclusions about previously exposed vaccinees were limited because only six AZD1222 recipients were SARS-CoV-2 seropositive at baseline. In the small 56-69-year group, the increase in depth fell short of significance, most likely because of low power. No day 14 peak-response samples were available, so repertoires were characterized only after the peak T cell response. Participants were mostly white British and included more females than males, and it was suggested by the authors that clonal diversity may have been underestimated. Spike-specific TCR breadth and depth rose significantly after two AZD1222 doses compared with day 0 and with MenACWY recipients. Reportedly, close to half of the unique spike-specific TCRs recognized epitopes lying outside the regions that are mutated in the B.1.351 and B.1.1.7 variants. The whole spike protein was spanned by vaccine-associated CD4 TCRs, and dominant responses were seen in regions 160-218 and 743-854.

The CDR3 regions of human TCRbeta chains were analyzed by immunosequencing. As for the authors' bioinformatics: Repertoire TCRs were checked for matches against a reference library of SARS-CoV-2-specific TCRs that had been generated using the MIRA antigen-specificity platform. Breadth meant the fraction of unique TCRs that were SARS-CoV-2-associated, whereas depth meant the fraction of total T cells that were SARS-CoV-2-associated. Using the MIRA data, every spike-specific TCR was mapped to the spike region that the TCR reacted to and assigned to either a CD4 or a CD8 class. Log10-transformed breadth and depth values were compared by one-way ANOVA with Sidak's multiple comparisons tests. What TCRdb holds here is the immuneACCESS table cut down to in-frame rearrangements. Part of the clones is not present; checked against another copy, under half of the missing clones reflect an unresolved V gene, and the others are unexplained. For V, J and clone size, that table is used; D and trimming come from the DNA. Across this sample there are under 100,000 clones, with roughly nine tenths seen only once. The ten largest clones add up to approximately 5.3% of the sample.

Regarding this clone: What antigen it recognizes has not been identified. No base quality values were provided; no much bigger clone lies one nucleotide off.

Inclusive of the bounding cysteine and phenylalanine, the CDR3 is 14 residues long. The entry retains the CDR3 DNA only, 42 bases that are in frame from base 1. Sequences MNHEY (CDR1) and SVGEGT (CDR2) are obtained from the germline V gene. The junction carries 10 bases between V and J, which are trimmed by 4 bases and 1 base respectively. The time point label, read with the paper, signifies: about 28 days (+/-7) after the second vaccine dose. AZD1222 recipients whose second dose came at about 4 weeks and those whose second dose came at about 12 weeks were combined into one group, since spike-specific TCR depth and breadth did not differ between the two schedules. The vaccinee samples were drawn from two UK trials, COV001 and COV002, one of which was a single-blind randomized controlled phase 2/3 trial testing AZD1222 (ChAdOx1 nCoV-19) in healthy adults. For TCRbeta chain sequencing, PBMC samples from trial participants were taken at day 0 and at day 28 after the second dose.

This chain is built from TRBV6-2 or TRBV6-3 and TRBJ2-5; the best D guess is TRBD2, with 5 bases matching. The TCR comes from an adult who received the AZD1222 COVID-19 vaccine. The sample consisted of peripheral blood, taken 28 days after the second AZD1222 dose. This receptor has the CDR3 CASSLRGSQETQYF. The DNA is TGTGCCAGCAGTTTGCGAGGGTCCCAAGAGACCCAGTACTTC.